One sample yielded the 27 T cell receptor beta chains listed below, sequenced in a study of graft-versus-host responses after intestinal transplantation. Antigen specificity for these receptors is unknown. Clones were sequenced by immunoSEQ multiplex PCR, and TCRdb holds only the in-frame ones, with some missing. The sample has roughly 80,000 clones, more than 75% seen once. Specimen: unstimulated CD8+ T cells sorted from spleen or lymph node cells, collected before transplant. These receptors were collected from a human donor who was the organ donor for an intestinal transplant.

The CDR3 loop reads CASSFTGAYNEQFF. The DNA of the CDR3 is TGTGCCAGCAGTTTTACGGGGGCCTACAATGAGCAGTTCTTC. The rearrangement joins TRBV28 to TRBJ2-1, with D tentatively TRBD2 (6 bases). The V and J ends lost 3 bases and 2 bases respectively, with 8 bases between them. The germline gives CDR1 MDHEN, CDR2 SYDVKM. This CDR3 is 14 amino acids long.

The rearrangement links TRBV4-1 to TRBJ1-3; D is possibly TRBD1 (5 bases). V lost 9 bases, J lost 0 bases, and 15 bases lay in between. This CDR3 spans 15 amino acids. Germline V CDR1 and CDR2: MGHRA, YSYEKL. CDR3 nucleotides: TGCGCCAGTCAGTCCGACAGCTTCTCTGGAAACACCATATATTTT. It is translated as CASQSDSFSGNTIYF.

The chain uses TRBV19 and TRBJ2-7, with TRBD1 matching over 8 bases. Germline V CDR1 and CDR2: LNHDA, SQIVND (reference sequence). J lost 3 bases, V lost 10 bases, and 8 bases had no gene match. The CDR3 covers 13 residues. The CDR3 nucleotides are TGTGCCACCTCGGACAGGGTCCACTACGAGCAGTACTTC. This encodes CATSDRVHYEQYF.

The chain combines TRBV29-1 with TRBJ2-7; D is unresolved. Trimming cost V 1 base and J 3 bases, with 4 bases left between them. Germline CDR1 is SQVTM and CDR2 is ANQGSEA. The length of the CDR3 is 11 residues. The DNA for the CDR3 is TGCAGCGTTGAAGGCAACTACGAGCAGTACTTC. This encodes CSVEGNYEQYF.

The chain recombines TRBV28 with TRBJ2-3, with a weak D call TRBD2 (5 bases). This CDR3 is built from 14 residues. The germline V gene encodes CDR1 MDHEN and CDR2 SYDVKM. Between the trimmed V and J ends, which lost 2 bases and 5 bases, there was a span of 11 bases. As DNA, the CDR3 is TGTGCCAGCAGTTTAAGGCTAGCTGGAGATACGCAGTATTTT. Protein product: CASSLRLAGDTQYF.

CDR3 sequence: CASSDLAGVGTEAFF. The DNA of the CDR3 is TGTGCCAGCAGCGATCTCGCAGGGGTCGGGACTGAAGCTTTCTTT. V and J are TRBV6-5 and TRBJ1-1; D perhaps matches TRBD1 (6 bases). The CDR3 extends over 15 amino acids. V shed 6 bases and J shed 5 bases, with 19 bases lying between them. Germline V gene data show CDR1 as MNHEY and CDR2 as SVGAGI.

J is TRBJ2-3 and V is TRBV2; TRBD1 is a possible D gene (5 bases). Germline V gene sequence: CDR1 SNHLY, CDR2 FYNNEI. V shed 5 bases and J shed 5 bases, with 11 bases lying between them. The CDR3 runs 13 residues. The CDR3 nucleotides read TGTGCCAGCAGTCCGGACACCGGAGATACGCAGTATTTT. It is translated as CASSPDTGDTQYF.

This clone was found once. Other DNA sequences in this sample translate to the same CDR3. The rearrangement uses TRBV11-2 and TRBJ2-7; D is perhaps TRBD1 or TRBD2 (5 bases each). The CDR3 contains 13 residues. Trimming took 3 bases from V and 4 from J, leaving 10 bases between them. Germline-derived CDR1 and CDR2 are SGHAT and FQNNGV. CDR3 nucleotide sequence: TGTGCCAGCAGCTTCGGGACGGAATACGAGCAGTACTTC. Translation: CASSFGTEYEQYF.

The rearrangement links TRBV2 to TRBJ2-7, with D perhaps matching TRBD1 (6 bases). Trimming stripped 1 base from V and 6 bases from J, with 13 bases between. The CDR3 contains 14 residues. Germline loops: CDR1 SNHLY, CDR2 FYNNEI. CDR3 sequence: CASSEEGEFGEQYF. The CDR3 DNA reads TGTGCCAGCAGTGAAGAGGGGGAATTTGGCGAGCAGTACTTC.

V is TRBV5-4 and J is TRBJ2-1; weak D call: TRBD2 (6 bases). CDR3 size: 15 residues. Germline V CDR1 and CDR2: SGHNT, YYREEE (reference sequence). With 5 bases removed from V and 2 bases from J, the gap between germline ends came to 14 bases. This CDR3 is CASRISGGTYNEQFF. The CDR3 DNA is TGTGCCAGCAGGATCTCTGGAGGGACCTACAATGAGCAGTTCTTC.

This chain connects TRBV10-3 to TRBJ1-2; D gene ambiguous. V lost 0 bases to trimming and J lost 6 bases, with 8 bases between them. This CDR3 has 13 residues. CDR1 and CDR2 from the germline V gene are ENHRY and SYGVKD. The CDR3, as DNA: TGTGCCATCAGTGAGTCTCTTTCGGATGGCTACACCTTC. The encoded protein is CAISESLSDGYTF.

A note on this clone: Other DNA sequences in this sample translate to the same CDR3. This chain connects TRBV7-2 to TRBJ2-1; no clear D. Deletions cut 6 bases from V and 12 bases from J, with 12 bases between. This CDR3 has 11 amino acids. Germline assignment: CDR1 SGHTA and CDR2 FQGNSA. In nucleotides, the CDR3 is TGTGCCAGCAGAGAGCCGGACGGGCAGTTCTTC. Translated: CASREPDGQFF.

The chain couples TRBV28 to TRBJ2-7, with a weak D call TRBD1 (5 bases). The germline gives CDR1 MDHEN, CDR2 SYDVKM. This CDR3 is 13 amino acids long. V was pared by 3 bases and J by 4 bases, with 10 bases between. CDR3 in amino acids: CASSFGQGYEQYF. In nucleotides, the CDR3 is TGTGCCAGCAGTTTCGGGCAGGGTTACGAGCAGTACTTC.

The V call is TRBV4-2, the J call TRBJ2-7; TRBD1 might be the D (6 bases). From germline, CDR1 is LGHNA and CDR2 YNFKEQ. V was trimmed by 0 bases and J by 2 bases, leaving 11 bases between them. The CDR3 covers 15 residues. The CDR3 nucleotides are TGTGCCAGCAGCCAAGATTGGGACACAGCCTACGAGCAGTACTTC. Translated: CASSQDWDTAYEQYF.

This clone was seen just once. This CDR3 reads CASSLWTGLFHEQYF. The CDR3 nucleotides are TGTGCCAGCAGCTTGTGGACAGGGTTGTTCCACGAGCAGTACTTC. This sequence joins TRBV5-5 and TRBJ2-7, with TRBD1 matching 8 bases. The CDR3 length is 15 residues. V was pared by 1 base and J by 5 bases, with 8 bases of the junction left unmatched. Germline V gene data show CDR1 as SGHKS and CDR2 as YYEKEE (reference sequence).

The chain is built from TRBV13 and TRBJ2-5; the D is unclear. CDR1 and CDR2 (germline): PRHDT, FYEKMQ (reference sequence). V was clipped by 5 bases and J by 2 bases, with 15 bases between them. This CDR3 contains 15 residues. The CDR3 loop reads CASSPLHRGQETQYF. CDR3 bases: TGTGCCAGCAGCCCCCTACACCGTGGGCAAGAGACCCAGTACTTC.

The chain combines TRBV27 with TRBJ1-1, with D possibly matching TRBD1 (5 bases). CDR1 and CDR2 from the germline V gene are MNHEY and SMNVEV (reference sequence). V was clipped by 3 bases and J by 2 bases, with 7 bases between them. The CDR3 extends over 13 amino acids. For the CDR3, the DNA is TGTGCCAGCAGTTTCGGGACCAACACTGAAGCTTTCTTT. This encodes CASSFGTNTEAFF.

This CDR3 reads CASRLPYTYEQYF. CDR3 sequence (DNA): TGTGCCAGCAGATTACCGTACACCTACGAGCAGTACTTC. The chain is built from TRBV6-6 and TRBJ2-7; D gene ambiguous. The ends were cut back, 6 bases at V and 2 bases at J, with 11 bases in the middle. The CDR3 contains 13 residues. Germline V lookup: CDR1 MNHNY, CDR2 SVGAGI (reference sequence).

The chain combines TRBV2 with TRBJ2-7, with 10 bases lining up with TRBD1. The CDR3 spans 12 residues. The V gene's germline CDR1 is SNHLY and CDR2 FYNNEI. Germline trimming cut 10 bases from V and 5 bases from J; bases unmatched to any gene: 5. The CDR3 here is CATPGTGDEQYF. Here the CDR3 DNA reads TGTGCCACCCCCGGGACAGGGGACGAGCAGTACTTC. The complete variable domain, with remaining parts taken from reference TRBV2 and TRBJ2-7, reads EPEVTQTPSHQVTQMGQEVILRCVPISNHLYFYWYRQILGQKVEFLVSFYNNEISEKSEIFDDQFSVERPDGSNFTLKIRSTKLEDSAMYFCATPGTGDEQYFGPGTRLTVT.

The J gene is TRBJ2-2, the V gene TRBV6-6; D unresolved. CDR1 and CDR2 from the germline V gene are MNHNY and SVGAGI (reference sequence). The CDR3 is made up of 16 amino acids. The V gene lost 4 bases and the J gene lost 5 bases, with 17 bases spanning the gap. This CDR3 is CASSSAAPVETGELFF. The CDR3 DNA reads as TGTGCCAGCAGTTCGGCAGCGCCAGTAGAAACCGGGGAGCTGTTTTTT.

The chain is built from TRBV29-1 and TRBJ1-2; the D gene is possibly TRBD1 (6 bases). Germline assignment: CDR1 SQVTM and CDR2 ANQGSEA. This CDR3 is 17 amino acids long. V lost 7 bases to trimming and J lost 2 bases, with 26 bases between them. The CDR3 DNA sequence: TGCAGCGGTTGGGACACCAACGGGACGGCCGAGAACTATGGCTACACCTTC. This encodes CSGWDTNGTAENYGYTF.

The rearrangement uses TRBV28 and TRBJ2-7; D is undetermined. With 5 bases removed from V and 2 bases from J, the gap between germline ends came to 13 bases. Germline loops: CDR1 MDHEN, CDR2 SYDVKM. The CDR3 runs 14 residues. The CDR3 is CASSGRQPPYEQYF. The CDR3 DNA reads TGTGCCAGCAGTGGGCGTCAGCCCCCCTACGAGCAGTACTTC. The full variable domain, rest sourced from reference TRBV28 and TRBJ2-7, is DVKVTQSSRYLVKRTGEKVFLECVQDMDHENMFWYRQDPGLGLRLIYFSYDVKMKEKGDIPEGYSVSREKKERFSLILESASTNQTSMYLCASSGRQPPYEQYFGPGTRLTVT.

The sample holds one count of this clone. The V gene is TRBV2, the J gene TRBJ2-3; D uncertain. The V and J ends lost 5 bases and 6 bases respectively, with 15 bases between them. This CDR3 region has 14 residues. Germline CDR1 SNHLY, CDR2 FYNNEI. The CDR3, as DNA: TGTGCCAGCAGTCCGACACTAACGCGGGATACGCAGTATTTT. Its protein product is CASSPTLTRDTQYF. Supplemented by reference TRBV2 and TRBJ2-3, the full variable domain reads EPEVTQTPSHQVTQMGQEVILRCVPISNHLYFYWYRQILGQKVEFLVSFYNNEISEKSEIFDDQFSVERPDGSNFTLKIRSTKLEDSAMYFCASSPTLTRDTQYFGPGTRLTVL.

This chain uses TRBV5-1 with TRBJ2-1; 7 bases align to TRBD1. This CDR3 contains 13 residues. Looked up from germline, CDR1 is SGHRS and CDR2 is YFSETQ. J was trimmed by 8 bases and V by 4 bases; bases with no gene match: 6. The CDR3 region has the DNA TGCGCCAGCAGCGAGGGGGCAAAGGATGAGCAGTTCTTC. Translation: CASSEGAKDEQFF. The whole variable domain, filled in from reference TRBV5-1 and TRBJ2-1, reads KAGVTQTPRYLIKTRGQQVTLSCSPISGHRSVSWYQQTPGQGLQFLFEYFSETQRNKGNFPGRFSGRQFSNSRSEMNVSTLELGDSALYLCASSEGAKDEQFFGPGTRLTVL.

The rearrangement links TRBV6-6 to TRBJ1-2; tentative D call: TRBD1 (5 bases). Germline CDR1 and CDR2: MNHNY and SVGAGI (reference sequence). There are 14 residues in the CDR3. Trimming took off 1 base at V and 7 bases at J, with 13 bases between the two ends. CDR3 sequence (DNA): TGTGCCAGCAGTTACTGGGGCCGTGTTCCTGGCTACACCTTC. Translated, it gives CASSYWGRVPGYTF.

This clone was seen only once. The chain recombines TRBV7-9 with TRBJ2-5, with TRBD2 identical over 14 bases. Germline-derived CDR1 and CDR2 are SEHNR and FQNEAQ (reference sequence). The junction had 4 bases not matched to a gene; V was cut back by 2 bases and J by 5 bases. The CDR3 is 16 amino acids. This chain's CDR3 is CASSLLTSGGAETQYF. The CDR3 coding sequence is TGTGCCAGCAGCTTACTGACTAGCGGGGGGGCGGAGACCCAGTACTTC.

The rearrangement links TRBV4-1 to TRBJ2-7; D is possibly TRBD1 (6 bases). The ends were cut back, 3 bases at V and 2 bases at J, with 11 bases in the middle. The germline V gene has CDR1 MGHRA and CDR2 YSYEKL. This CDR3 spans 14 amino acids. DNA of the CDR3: TGCGCCAGCAGCCACTCAGGGACACCCTACGAGCAGTACTTC. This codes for CASSHSGTPYEQYF.